Reported below is one T cell receptor (beta chain). The antigen remains undetermined. Each population, CD4+ and CD8+ cells, was isolated by positive magnetic bead selection and checked for purity by flow cytometry. The sample comes from a study of somatic mutations in cytotoxic T cells in rheumatoid arthritis. Study results and caveats: With 60 or so patients examined, 7 or 8 had a largest CD8+ clone exceeding 20% of CD8+ cells.

The CDR3 runs 13 residues. V dropped 5 bases and J dropped 3 bases, with 7 bases sitting between them. CDR1 and CDR2 (germline): SEHNR, FQNEAQ (reference sequence). Profiling relied on immunoSEQ multiplex PCR, and the TCRdb table lists in-frame clones only, not all of them. Of 6,500 to 7,500 clones listed, roughly 75% are singletons. The sequence was obtained from an adult with rheumatoid arthritis. The sequencing sample was made of CD8+ T cells sorted from blood. The chain recombines TRBV7-9 with TRBJ2-2, with a tentative D call TRBD1 (6 bases). The CDR3 nucleotides read TGTGCCAGCAGCCCAGGGGACACCGGGGAGCTGTTTTTT. This gives the protein CASSPGDTGELFF.